The source of this TCR beta chain is a study of T cells after yellow fever vaccination (dated by TCRdb to between 2018 and 2020). About the study as a whole: Libraries from fractions with low cell numbers were prepared with the SMART-Seq v4 Ultra Low Input RNA kit. Blood was collected at multiple timepoints before and after primary and secondary immunization, and bulk PBMC replicates and cell subsets were isolated. Two healthy male donors made up the cohort, one aged 18 to 29 years and the other aged 30 to 39 years. To track T-cell clones before and after primary and booster YFV17D yellow fever vaccination, bulk TCR alpha and beta repertoires were sequenced longitudinally.

Explained via the paper, the treatment or condition label denotes: live attenuated yellow fever vaccine strain. PBMCs were isolated from peripheral blood using a standard Ficoll-Paque protocol. CD4 and CD8 T-cell fractions were isolated with Dynabeads CD4 and CD8 positive selection kits. TriZol was used to extract RNA from bulk PBMCs, from CD4 and CD8 fractions, and from dextramer-positive and dextramer-negative fractions. Synthesis of TCR cDNA relied on 5'RACE template switching, a step that introduced a universal primer site along with unique molecular identifiers. Priming of cDNA synthesis was performed from both the TCR alpha and TCR beta constant segments. Libraries were amplified in two PCR steps, with sample barcodes and sequencing adapters added in the second step. Sequencing of libraries was done on Illumina HiSeq 2500 (2x100 bp) or NovaSeq (2x150 bp). The study's processing was this. MIGEC was used to demultiplex reads and collapse the reads into UMI consensus sequences, and MiXCR was used for V(D)J alignment. Clonotypes responding to the vaccine were identified with edgeR on replicate PBMC samples, with the criteria of FDR below 0.01 and a log2 fold change above 5 up to day 15. Each bulk clonotype was labeled CD4 or CD8 based on which sequenced repertoire, CD4 or CD8, contained the clonotype at higher abundance. The public reads were quality trimmed at Q25 with fastp and then assembled into clones with MiXCR by TCRdb, keeping productive beta chains. Rows matching on CDR3 protein sequence are summarized as one entry with the most common DNA and genes. What appears here as the V and J calls and clone size reflects TCRdb's work, not the paper's. The table for this sample lists approximately 260,000 distinct CDR3 sequences; under 15% of them were counted only once. The biggest ten clones account for 0.4% to 0.55% of the sample.

General findings and caveats noted by the study authors: The secondary T-cell response was weaker than the primary response but faster, peaking on day 5 instead of day 15. A small share of clonotypes occurred in both CD4 and CD8 compartments, likely arising from convergent recombination. After the booster, most clones that had expanded after primary vaccination were detected again (about 97% of CD4 and around 88% of CD8), suggesting broad maintenance of memory. Only a couple of donors were included in the study, so the extent to which the findings can be generalized is limited. Computational filtering was needed because FACS-sorted repertoires could contain abundant contaminating clonotypes from the bulk population.

Worth noting for this clonotype: What antigen it recognizes has not been identified. Per-base qualities were not stored, and no clone one base away is much larger.

CDR1 and CDR2 are read off the germline V gene as KGHSH and LQKENI. Trimming accounts for 3 bases at V and 5 bases at J, while the number of junction bases matched to no gene is 8. From cysteine to phenylalanine, the CDR3 is 17 amino acids long. Kept here is only the CDR3 DNA, which spans 51 bases and is read in frame from base 1. Sample: CD4+ T cells sorted from PBMCs, taken 45 days after the yellow fever booster vaccination. The chain is made from TRBV18 and TRBJ2-5, with 14 middle bases fitting TRBD2. This TCR came from a man in his thirties or forties who received the YFV17D yellow fever vaccine. The CDR3 amino acid sequence is: CASSPTLGLAGDETQYF. The DNA sequence is given as TGTGCCAGCTCACCGACTTTGGGACTAGCGGGAGACGAGACCCAGTACTTC.